Sequencing of this T cell receptor (beta chain) was carried out in a study of blood T cell repertoires in COVID-19. The overall study: Samples came from the United States, Italy and Spain, spanning acute and convalescent COVID-19.

The method was immunoSEQ multiplex PCR; TCRdb's version includes in-frame clones alone and lacks a portion of them. The table records about 89,000 clones, more than 70% of them present only once. Germline CDR1 is MNHNS and CDR2 is SASEGT. V lost 2 bases, J lost 3 bases, and 14 bases lay in between. The CDR3 contains 15 residues. This rearrangement joins TRBV6-1 to TRBJ2-7; D might be TRBD1 (6 bases). The source material was peripheral blood. The receptor was derived from a man aged 55 to 70 with acute or convalescent COVID-19. The CDR3 sequence is CASSEWGQVNYEQYF. DNA for the CDR3: TGTGCCAGCAGTGAATGGGGACAAGTTAACTACGAGCAGTACTTC.